Sequencing of this TCR beta chain was carried out in a study of response to subunit inactivated influenza vaccine. The study, taken as a whole, reports: Seasonal influenza vaccination, on each occasion, was suggested by the authors to recruit few new T cells.

TCRdb reprocessed the RT-PCR reads with MiXCR, giving one entry per CDR3 protein. Found here are a few hundred thousand distinct CDR3 sequences, roughly 20% of them singletons; the top ten hold over 9%. Per germline, CDR1 SGDLS and CDR2 YYNGEE. V was shortened by 0 bases and J by 0 bases, with 9 bases between the two germline ends. The CDR3 sequence is 15 residues long. A few counts support this clonotype. Its antigen is still unknown. This clonotype originated in a man aged 45-69 years who received an inactivated influenza vaccine. The sequenced sample was PBMCs from blood, obtained about 20 months after vaccination. J is TRBJ1-2 and V is TRBV9; D may be TRBD1 (6 bases). CDR3: CASSVVGATNYGYTF. The CDR3 DNA reads as TGTGCCAGCAGCGTAGTGGGGGCCACTAACTATGGCTACACCTTC. The whole variable domain, filled in from reference TRBV9 and TRBJ1-2, reads DSGVTQTPKHLITATGQRVTLRCSPRSGDLSVYWYQQSLDQGLQFLIQYYNGEERAKGNILERFSAQQFPDLHSELNLSSLELGDSALYFCASSVVGATNYGYTFGSGTRLTVV.